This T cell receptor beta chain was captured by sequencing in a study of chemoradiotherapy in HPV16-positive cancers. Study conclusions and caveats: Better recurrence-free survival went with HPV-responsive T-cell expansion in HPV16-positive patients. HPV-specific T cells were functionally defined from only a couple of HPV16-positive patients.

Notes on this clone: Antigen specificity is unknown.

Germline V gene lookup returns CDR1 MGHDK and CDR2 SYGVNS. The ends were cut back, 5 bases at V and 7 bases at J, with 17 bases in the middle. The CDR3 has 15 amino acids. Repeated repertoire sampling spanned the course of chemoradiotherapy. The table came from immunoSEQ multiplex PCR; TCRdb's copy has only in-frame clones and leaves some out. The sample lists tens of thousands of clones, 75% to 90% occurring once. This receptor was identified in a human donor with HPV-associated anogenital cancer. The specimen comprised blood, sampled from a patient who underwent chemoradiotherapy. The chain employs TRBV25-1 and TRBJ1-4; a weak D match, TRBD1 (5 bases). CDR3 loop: CASSPRGEVSEKLFF. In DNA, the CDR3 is TGTGCCAGCAGTCCCCGGGGGGAAGTAAGTGAAAAACTGTTTTTT.